This TCR beta chain originates from a study of CD8+CD57+ T cells in acquired aplastic anemia. Study-wide results and limits: Roughly 28 was the count of CD8+ CDR3 sequences that patients shared with controls.

Concerning this clonotype itself: Its antigen is unknown.

Germline values: CDR1 ENHRY, CDR2 SYGVKD. Trimming removed 3 bases from V and 4 bases from J, with 15 bases in between. The CDR3 has 15 amino acids. Template material for TCR beta VDJ and CDR3 profiling consisted of genomic DNA. TCRdb reprocessed the reads with MiXCR, giving one entry per CDR3 protein. Of around 250,000 distinct CDR3 sequences in the sample, roughly three fifths were seen once. Source material: sorted CD4+, CD8+, or CD8+CD57+ T cells (not recorded which) from PBMCs. This sequence originates from a human donor with severe aplastic anemia or a healthy control (not recorded which). The rearrangement joins TRBV10-3 to TRBJ2-5, with D unresolved. The CDR3 loop reads CAISDRTAVGETQYF. CDR3 in DNA: TGTGCCATCAGTGACCGCACGGCGGTTGGAGAGACCCAGTACTTC.